A selection of T cell receptor beta chains follows, all from one sample in a study of shared clonotypes between healthy human individuals. Measured with immunoSEQ multiplex PCR; TCRdb has only the in-frame clones, and not every one. This sample has more than 2,000,000 clones; 85% to 95% occur once, and the top ten carry 0.35% to 0.45%. Sequencing input: naive CD4+ T cells from PBMCs. Receptors originate from a man aged 18-30 years in good health. Some clones in this sample may be carry-over from other donors' samples. Each CDR3 is given with its conserved first and last residue. Each record gives: D gene, clone size, J gene, V gene, CDR3 protein, CDR3 DNA. D genes are given only for firm matches. Clone size, where shown, is once, few, many, or a class for clones that have expanded.

d_call: TRBD2
clone_size: .
j_call: TRBJ2-5
v_call: TRBV5-1
cdr3_aa: CATSTGAGGPSQETQYF
cdr3_nt: TGCGCCACCAGTACTGGAGCGGGAGGGCCCTCTCAAGAGACCCAGTACTTC

d_call: TRBD1
clone_size: .
j_call: TRBJ2-2
v_call: TRBV4-1
cdr3_aa: CASSQGTGGSGTGELFF
cdr3_nt: TGCGCCAGCAGCCAAGGGACAGGGGGCTCAGGCACCGGGGAGCTGTTTTTT

d_call: .
clone_size: .
j_call: TRBJ2-3
v_call: TRBV7-9
cdr3_aa: CASSFFRDAKDTQYF
cdr3_nt: TGTGCCAGCAGCTTCTTCAGGGATGCGAAAGATACGCAGTATTTT

d_call: .
clone_size: .
j_call: TRBJ1-3
v_call: TRBV6-1
cdr3_aa: CASSETVGNTIYF
cdr3_nt: TGTGCCAGCAGTGAAACAGTTGGAAACACCATATATTTT

d_call: .
clone_size: .
j_call: TRBJ1-2
v_call: TRBV19
cdr3_aa: CASSMRSGYGYTF
cdr3_nt: TGTGCCAGTAGTATGCGCAGCGGCTATGGCTACACCTTC

d_call: TRBD1
clone_size: .
j_call: TRBJ2-1
v_call: TRBV6-5
cdr3_aa: CASRAGGSVVNEQFF
cdr3_nt: TGTGCCAGCAGAGCAGGGGGCTCGGTAGTAAATGAGCAGTTCTTC

d_call: .
clone_size: .
j_call: TRBJ1-5
v_call: TRBV29-1
cdr3_aa: CSVVLDGNQPQHF
cdr3_nt: TGCAGCGTTGTTCTGGACGGCAATCAGCCCCAGCATTTT

d_call: .
clone_size: .
j_call: TRBJ2-1
v_call: TRBV5-4
cdr3_aa: CASSPGVNEQFF
cdr3_nt: TGTGCCAGCAGCCCCGGGGTTAATGAGCAGTTCTTC

d_call: .
clone_size: .
j_call: TRBJ2-1
v_call: TRBV5-4
cdr3_aa: CASSQGVGGKGDEQFF
cdr3_nt: TGTGCCAGCAGCCAGGGAGTTGGCGGGAAAGGGGATGAGCAGTTCTTC

d_call: .
clone_size: .
j_call: TRBJ1-5
v_call: TRBV5-1
cdr3_aa: CASSPGEGNQPQHF
cdr3_nt: TGCGCCAGCAGCCCTGGTGAGGGGAATCAGCCCCAGCATTTT

d_call: TRBD2
clone_size: .
j_call: TRBJ2-3
v_call: TRBV7-2
cdr3_aa: CASSLLGLAGDTQYF
cdr3_nt: TGTGCCAGCAGCTTACTGGGACTAGCGGGAGATACGCAGTATTTT

d_call: TRBD2
clone_size: .
j_call: TRBJ2-3
v_call: TRBV11-3
cdr3_aa: CASSPSGRSTDTQYF
cdr3_nt: TGTGCCAGCAGCCCTAGCGGGAGAAGCACAGATACGCAGTATTTT

d_call: .
clone_size: .
j_call: TRBJ1-5
v_call: TRBV2
cdr3_aa: CASTPNEGLQPQHF
cdr3_nt: TGTGCCAGCACTCCTAACGAGGGGCTACAGCCCCAGCATTTT

d_call: .
clone_size: .
j_call: TRBJ2-7
v_call: TRBV28
cdr3_aa: CASNWNRRGYEQYF
cdr3_nt: TGTGCCAGCAACTGGAACAGGAGGGGGTACGAGCAGTACTTC

d_call: .
clone_size: .
j_call: TRBJ1-2
v_call: TRBV6-1
cdr3_aa: CASSEAGRVSGYTF
cdr3_nt: TGTGCCAGCAGTGAGGCGGGCAGGGTCAGTGGCTACACCTTC

d_call: TRBD1
clone_size: .
j_call: TRBJ1-1
v_call: TRBV7-3
cdr3_aa: CASSLMGQVNTEAFF
cdr3_nt: TGTGCCAGCAGCTTAATGGGACAGGTGAACACTGAAGCTTTCTTT

d_call: .
clone_size: .
j_call: TRBJ1-1
v_call: TRBV7-2
cdr3_aa: CASSLGRHLGTEAFF
cdr3_nt: TGTGCCAGCAGCTTAGGGCGACACCTTGGAACTGAAGCTTTCTTT

d_call: .
clone_size: .
j_call: TRBJ2-7
v_call: TRBV2
cdr3_aa: CASSDGAAKSYEQYF
cdr3_nt: TGTGCCAGCAGTGACGGGGCAGCGAAGAGCTACGAGCAGTACTTC

d_call: .
clone_size: .
j_call: TRBJ1-5
v_call: TRBV30
cdr3_aa: CAWSRGAASNQPQHF
cdr3_nt: TGTGCCTGGAGCAGAGGGGCGGCTAGCAATCAGCCCCAGCATTTT

d_call: .
clone_size: .
j_call: TRBJ2-5
v_call: TRBV11-2
cdr3_aa: CASRKGGQETQYF
cdr3_nt: TGTGCCAGCAGGAAAGGCGGCCAAGAGACCCAGTACTTC

d_call: .
clone_size: .
j_call: TRBJ1-2
v_call: TRBV29-1
cdr3_aa: CSVEDAYGYTF
cdr3_nt: TGCAGCGTTGAAGACGCTTATGGCTACACCTTC

d_call: .
clone_size: .
j_call: TRBJ2-2
v_call: TRBV27
cdr3_aa: CASSFRVGELFF
cdr3_nt: TGTGCCAGCAGTTTTAGGGTAGGGGAGCTGTTTTTT

d_call: .
clone_size: .
j_call: TRBJ2-1
v_call: TRBV29-1
cdr3_aa: CSVVFYEQFF
cdr3_nt: TGCAGCGTTGTGTTCTATGAGCAGTTCTTC

d_call: TRBD1
clone_size: .
j_call: TRBJ1-2
v_call: TRBV7-2
cdr3_aa: CASIISQGTNYGYTF
cdr3_nt: TGTGCCAGCATCATCTCACAGGGGACTAACTATGGCTACACCTTC

d_call: .
clone_size: .
j_call: TRBJ2-1
v_call: TRBV6-5
cdr3_aa: CASSTGQYSYNEQFF
cdr3_nt: TGTGCCAGTTCCACCGGACAGTACTCCTACAATGAGCAGTTCTTC

d_call: .
clone_size: once
j_call: TRBJ2-1
v_call: TRBV5-1
cdr3_aa: CASSLVGGIVDEQFF
cdr3_nt: TGCGCCAGCAGCTTGGTCGGCGGGATCGTTGATGAGCAGTTCTTC

d_call: .
clone_size: once
j_call: TRBJ1-3
v_call: TRBV30
cdr3_aa: CAWSWGQGNTIYF
cdr3_nt: TGTGCCTGGAGTTGGGGACAAGGAAACACCATATATTTT

d_call: TRBD1
clone_size: .
j_call: TRBJ1-4
v_call: TRBV5-1
cdr3_aa: CASSSDRVYEKLFF
cdr3_nt: TGCGCCAGCAGCTCCGACAGGGTTTATGAAAAACTGTTTTTT

d_call: TRBD1
clone_size: .
j_call: TRBJ1-1
v_call: TRBV11-1
cdr3_aa: CASSPPTGFTEAFF
cdr3_nt: TGTGCCAGCAGCCCACCGACAGGGTTCACTGAAGCTTTCTTT

d_call: TRBD1
clone_size: few
j_call: TRBJ1-1
v_call: TRBV7-9
cdr3_aa: CASSRRGLEGKAFF
cdr3_nt: TGTGCCAGCAGCCGCAGGGGGCTGGAGGGGAAAGCTTTCTTT

d_call: .
clone_size: .
j_call: TRBJ1-1
v_call: TRBV6-1
cdr3_aa: CASSGNTWNTEAFF
cdr3_nt: TGTGCCAGCAGTGGGAACACTTGGAACACTGAAGCTTTCTTT

d_call: .
clone_size: .
j_call: TRBJ1-3
v_call: TRBV7-2
cdr3_aa: CASSLLGGMSSGNTIYF
cdr3_nt: TGTGCCAGCAGCTTACTTGGGGGAATGAGCTCTGGAAACACCATATATTTT

d_call: .
clone_size: once
j_call: TRBJ2-2
v_call: TRBV5-6
cdr3_aa: CASSLTGLNTGELFF
cdr3_nt: TGTGCCAGCAGCTTGACCGGGCTGAACACCGGGGAGCTGTTTTTT

d_call: TRBD1
clone_size: .
j_call: TRBJ2-2
v_call: TRBV5-4
cdr3_aa: CASSHRDRVITGELFF
cdr3_nt: TGTGCCAGCAGCCATCGGGACAGGGTGATTACCGGGGAGCTGTTTTTT

d_call: .
clone_size: .
j_call: TRBJ1-1
v_call: TRBV5-1
cdr3_aa: CASSLDLSAPERTEAFF
cdr3_nt: TGCGCCAGCAGCTTGGATCTCTCGGCACCCGAGAGAACTGAAGCTTTCTTT

d_call: .
clone_size: .
j_call: TRBJ2-7
v_call: TRBV6-5
cdr3_aa: CASSTVGGSYEQYF
cdr3_nt: TGTGCCAGCAGTACCGTAGGTGGCTCCTACGAGCAGTACTTC

d_call: TRBD1
clone_size: once
j_call: TRBJ1-1
v_call: TRBV29-1
cdr3_aa: CSVVIQGGNEAFF
cdr3_nt: TGCAGCGTTGTAATCCAGGGGGGGAATGAAGCTTTCTTT

d_call: TRBD1
clone_size: .
j_call: TRBJ2-2
v_call: TRBV18
cdr3_aa: CASSPRQGNTGELFF
cdr3_nt: TGTGCCAGCTCCCCTAGACAGGGGAACACCGGGGAGCTGTTTTTT

d_call: .
clone_size: .
j_call: TRBJ2-2
v_call: TRBV5-1
cdr3_aa: CASSPLAENTGELFF
cdr3_nt: TGCGCCAGCAGCCCATTAGCGGAGAACACCGGGGAGCTGTTTTTT

d_call: .
clone_size: .
j_call: TRBJ2-7
v_call: TRBV11-2
cdr3_aa: CASGNELEQYF
cdr3_nt: TGTGCCAGCGGAAATGAGCTCGAGCAGTACTTC

d_call: .
clone_size: .
j_call: TRBJ1-1
v_call: TRBV9
cdr3_aa: CASSAPSGTEAFF
cdr3_nt: TGTGCCAGCAGCGCGCCCTCCGGCACTGAAGCTTTCTTT

d_call: TRBD1
clone_size: .
j_call: TRBJ1-1
v_call: TRBV5-4
cdr3_aa: CASSFKTGRITEAFF
cdr3_nt: TGTGCCAGCAGCTTTAAGACAGGGCGGATCACTGAAGCTTTCTTT

d_call: TRBD2
clone_size: .
j_call: TRBJ2-3
v_call: TRBV15
cdr3_aa: CATSRVPTSATDTQYF
cdr3_nt: TGTGCCACCAGCAGAGTTCCGACTAGCGCCACAGATACGCAGTATTTT

d_call: .
clone_size: once
j_call: TRBJ1-2
v_call: TRBV4-1
cdr3_aa: CASSQAQEIYGYTF
cdr3_nt: TGCGCCAGCAGCCAAGCACAGGAAATCTATGGCTACACCTTC

d_call: .
clone_size: .
j_call: TRBJ2-5
v_call: TRBV6-6
cdr3_aa: CASSSDRPTQYF
cdr3_nt: TGTGCCAGCAGTTCAGACAGGCCTACCCAGTACTTC

d_call: TRBD1
clone_size: .
j_call: TRBJ1-5
v_call: TRBV27
cdr3_aa: CASSEPASGTGTYSNQPQHF
cdr3_nt: TGTGCCAGCAGTGAACCAGCCTCCGGGACAGGGACGTATAGCAATCAGCCCCAGCATTTT

d_call: .
clone_size: .
j_call: TRBJ2-3
v_call: TRBV11-3
cdr3_aa: CASSQGSSDTQYF
cdr3_nt: TGTGCCAGCAGCCAGGGGTCGTCAGATACGCAGTATTTT

d_call: TRBD2
clone_size: .
j_call: TRBJ2-3
v_call: TRBV7-2
cdr3_aa: CASSLAASGSHYF
cdr3_nt: TGTGCCAGCAGCTTAGCGGCTAGCGGTTCTCATTATTTT

d_call: .
clone_size: .
j_call: TRBJ2-7
v_call: TRBV28
cdr3_aa: CASRLVGGVGEQYF
cdr3_nt: TGTGCCAGCAGACTAGTGGGGGGAGTGGGGGAGCAGTACTTC

d_call: TRBD1
clone_size: .
j_call: TRBJ2-7
v_call: TRBV9
cdr3_aa: CASSAGTGDPEQYF
cdr3_nt: TGTGCCAGCAGCGCGGGGACAGGGGATCCGGAGCAGTACTTC

d_call: .
clone_size: .
j_call: TRBJ2-5
v_call: TRBV29-1
cdr3_aa: CSVEGQGRETQYF
cdr3_nt: TGCAGCGTTGAAGGTCAGGGTCGCGAGACCCAGTACTTC

d_call: .
clone_size: .
j_call: TRBJ1-1
v_call: TRBV10-3
cdr3_aa: CAISDRGGMRTEAFF
cdr3_nt: TGTGCCATCAGTGACCGAGGGGGGATGAGGACTGAAGCTTTCTTT